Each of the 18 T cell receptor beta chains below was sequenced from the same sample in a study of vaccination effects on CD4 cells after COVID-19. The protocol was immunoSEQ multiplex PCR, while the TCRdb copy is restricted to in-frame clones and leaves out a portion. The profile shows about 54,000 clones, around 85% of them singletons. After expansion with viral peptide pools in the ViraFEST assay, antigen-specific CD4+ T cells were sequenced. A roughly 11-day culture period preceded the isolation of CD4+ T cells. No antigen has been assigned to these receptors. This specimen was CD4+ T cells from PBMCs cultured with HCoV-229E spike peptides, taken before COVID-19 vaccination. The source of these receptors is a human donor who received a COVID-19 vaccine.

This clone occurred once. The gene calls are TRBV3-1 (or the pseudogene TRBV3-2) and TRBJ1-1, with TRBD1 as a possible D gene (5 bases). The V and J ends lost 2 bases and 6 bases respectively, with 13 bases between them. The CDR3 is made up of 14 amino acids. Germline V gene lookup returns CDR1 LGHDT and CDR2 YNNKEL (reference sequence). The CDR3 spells CASSQMFRGAEAFF. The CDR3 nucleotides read TGTGCCAGCAGCCAAATGTTTCGGGGGGCTGAAGCTTTCTTT.

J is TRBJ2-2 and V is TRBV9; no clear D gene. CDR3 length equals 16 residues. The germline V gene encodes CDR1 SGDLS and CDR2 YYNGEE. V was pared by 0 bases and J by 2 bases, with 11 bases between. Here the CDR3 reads CASSVVPLLNTGELFF. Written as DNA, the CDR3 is TGTGCCAGCAGCGTAGTACCACTGCTCAACACCGGGGAGCTGTTTTTT. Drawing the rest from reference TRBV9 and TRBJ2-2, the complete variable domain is DSGVTQTPKHLITATGQRVTLRCSPRSGDLSVYWYQQSLDQGLQFLIQYYNGEERAKGNILERFSAQQFPDLHSELNLSSLELGDSALYFCASSVVPLLNTGELFFGEGSRLTVL.

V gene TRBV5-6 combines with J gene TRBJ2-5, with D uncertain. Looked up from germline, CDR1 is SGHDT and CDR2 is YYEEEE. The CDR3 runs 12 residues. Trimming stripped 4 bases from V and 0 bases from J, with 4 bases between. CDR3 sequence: CASSDYQETQYF. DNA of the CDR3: TGTGCCAGCAGCGATTACCAAGAGACCCAGTACTTC.

In DNA, the CDR3 is TGTGCCAGCAGCCTAAGCACAGATACGCAGTATTTT. Protein: CASSLSTDTQYF. The chain carries TRBV11-2 and TRBJ2-3; D is ambiguous. Trimming pared 5 bases from V and 0 bases from J, leaving 3 bases between. CDR1 and CDR2 (germline): SGHAT, FQNNGV. The CDR3 is 12 residues long.

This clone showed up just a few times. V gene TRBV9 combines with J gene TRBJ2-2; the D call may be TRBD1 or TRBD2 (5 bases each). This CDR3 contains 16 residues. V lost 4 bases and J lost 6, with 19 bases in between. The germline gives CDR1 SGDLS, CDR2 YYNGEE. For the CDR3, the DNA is TGTGCCAGCAGCAAAGCGGAATGGGGGTCGGCCGGGGAGCTGTTTTTT. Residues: CASSKAEWGSAGELFF.

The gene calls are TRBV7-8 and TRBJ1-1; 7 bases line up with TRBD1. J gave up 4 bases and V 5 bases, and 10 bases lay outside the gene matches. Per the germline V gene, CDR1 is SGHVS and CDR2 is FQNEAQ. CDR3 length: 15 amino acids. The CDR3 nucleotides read TGTGCCAGCAGCCCCAGGACAGGTAAACTCACTGAAGCTTTCTTT. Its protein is CASSPRTGKLTEAFF.

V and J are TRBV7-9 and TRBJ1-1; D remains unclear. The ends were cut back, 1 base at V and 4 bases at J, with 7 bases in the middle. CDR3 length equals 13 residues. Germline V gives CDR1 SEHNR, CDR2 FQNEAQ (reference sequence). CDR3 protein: CASSLVGPTEAFF. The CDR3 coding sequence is TGTGCCAGCAGCTTAGTTGGTCCCACTGAAGCTTTCTTT.

The CDR3 DNA is TGTGCCAGCAGTTACTCCTACAGGAATTCACCCCTCCACTTT. It is translated as CASSYSYRNSPLHF. The chain has TRBV6-5 and TRBJ1-6; weak D call: TRBD1 (5 bases). Deletions cut 0 bases from V and 7 bases from J, with 7 bases between. This CDR3 has 14 residues. Germline V CDR1 and CDR2: MNHEY, SVGAGI.

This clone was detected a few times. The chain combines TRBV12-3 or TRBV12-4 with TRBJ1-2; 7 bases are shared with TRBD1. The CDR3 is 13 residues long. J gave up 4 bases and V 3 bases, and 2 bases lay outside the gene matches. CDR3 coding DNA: TGTGCCAGCAGTTTTGGGACAGCCTATGGCTACACCTTC. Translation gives CASSFGTAYGYTF.

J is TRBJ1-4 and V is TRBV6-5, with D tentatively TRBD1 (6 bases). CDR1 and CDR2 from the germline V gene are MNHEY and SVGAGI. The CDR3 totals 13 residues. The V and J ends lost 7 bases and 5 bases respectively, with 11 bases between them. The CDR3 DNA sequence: TGTGCCAGCACTACAGGGTTAAATGAAAAACTGTTTTTT. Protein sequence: CASTTGLNEKLFF.

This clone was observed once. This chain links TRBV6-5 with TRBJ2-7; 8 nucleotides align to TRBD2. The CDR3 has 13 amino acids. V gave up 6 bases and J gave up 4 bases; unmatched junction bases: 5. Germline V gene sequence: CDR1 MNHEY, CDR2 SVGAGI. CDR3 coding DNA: TGTGCCAGCAGGTACGGGGGGGAATACGAGCAGTACGTC. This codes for CASRYGGEYEQYV.

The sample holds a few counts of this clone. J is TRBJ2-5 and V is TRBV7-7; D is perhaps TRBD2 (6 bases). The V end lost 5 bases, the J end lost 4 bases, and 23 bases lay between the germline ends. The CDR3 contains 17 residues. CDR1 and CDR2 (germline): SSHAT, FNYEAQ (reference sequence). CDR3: CASSVSSTRGGRETQYF. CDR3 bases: TGTGCCAGCAGCGTCTCATCCACTAGGGGAGGACGAGAGACCCAGTACTTC.

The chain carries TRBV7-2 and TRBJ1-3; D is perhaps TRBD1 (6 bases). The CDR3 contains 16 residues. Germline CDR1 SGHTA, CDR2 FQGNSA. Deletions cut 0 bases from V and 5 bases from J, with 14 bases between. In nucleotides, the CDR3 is TGTGCCAGCAGCTTAGCGCTACAGGGCGTAAGAAACACCATATATTTT. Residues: CASSLALQGVRNTIYF.

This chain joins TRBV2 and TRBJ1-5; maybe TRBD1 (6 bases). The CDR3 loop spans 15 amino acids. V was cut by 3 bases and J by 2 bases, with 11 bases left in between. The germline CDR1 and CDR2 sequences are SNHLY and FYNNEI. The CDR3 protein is CASSDSTGRNQPQHF. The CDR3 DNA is TGTGCCAGCAGTGATTCGACAGGCCGCAATCAGCCCCAGCATTTT.

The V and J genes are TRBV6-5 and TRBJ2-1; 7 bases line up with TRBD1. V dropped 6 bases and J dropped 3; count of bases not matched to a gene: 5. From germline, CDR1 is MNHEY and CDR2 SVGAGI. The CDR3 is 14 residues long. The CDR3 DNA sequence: TGTGCCAGCAGACCGGGACAGAACTACAATGAGCAGTTCTTC. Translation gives CASRPGQNYNEQFF.

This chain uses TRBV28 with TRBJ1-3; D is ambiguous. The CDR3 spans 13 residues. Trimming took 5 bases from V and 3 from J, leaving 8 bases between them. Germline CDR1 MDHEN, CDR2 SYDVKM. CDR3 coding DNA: TGTGCCAGCAGTGAGGTGATTGGAAACACCATATATTTT. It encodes CASSEVIGNTIYF.

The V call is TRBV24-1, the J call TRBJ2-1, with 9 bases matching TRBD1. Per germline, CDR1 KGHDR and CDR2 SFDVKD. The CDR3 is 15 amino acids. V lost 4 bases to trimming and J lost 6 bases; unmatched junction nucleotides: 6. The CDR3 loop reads CATSDPGQGFNEQFF. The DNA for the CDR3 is TGTGCCACCAGTGACCCGGGACAGGGCTTCAATGAGCAGTTCTTC.

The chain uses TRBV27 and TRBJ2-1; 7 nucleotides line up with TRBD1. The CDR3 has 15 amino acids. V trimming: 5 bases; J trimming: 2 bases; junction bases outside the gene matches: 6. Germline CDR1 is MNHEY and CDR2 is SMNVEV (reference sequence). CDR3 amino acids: CASSPTGTAYNEQFF. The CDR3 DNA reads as TGTGCCAGCAGTCCCACCGGGACAGCCTACAATGAGCAGTTCTTC.